These T cell receptor beta chains were read from a single sample in a study of cytomegalovirus exposure and HLA in healthy donors. Clones were read by immunoSEQ multiplex PCR, and TCRdb kept only the in-frame ones, dropping some. The sample carries more than 150,000 clones, 80% recorded once. The sequencing sample was made of PBMCs. These receptors came from a girl between 5 and 17 years old in good health and CMV-seropositive. Each CDR3 is given with its conserved first and last residue. Fields, in order: J gene, V gene, clone size, CDR3 protein. Where a row states a size, it is once, few, many or the class of an expanded clone; other rows omit it.

J gene: TRBJ2-5; V gene: TRBV5-1; clone size: NA; CDR3 protein: CASSLRWDRQETQYF
J gene: TRBJ2-1; V gene: TRBV7-9; clone size: NA; CDR3 protein: CASFGTSGTLGTYNEQFF
J gene: TRBJ1-1; V gene: TRBV27; clone size: NA; CDR3 protein: CASSLIRGTLNTEAFF
J gene: TRBJ2-2; V gene: TRBV6-1; clone size: NA; CDR3 protein: CASSESGRGAGELLF
J gene: TRBJ1-1; V gene: TRBV6-5; clone size: few; CDR3 protein: CASSPPFQGGKAFF
J gene: TRBJ2-2; V gene: TRBV7-9; clone size: NA; CDR3 protein: CASSASGPNTGELFF
J gene: TRBJ2-2; V gene: TRBV27; clone size: once; CDR3 protein: CASSLTYGLSGELFF
J gene: TRBJ1-5; V gene: TRBV30; clone size: NA; CDR3 protein: CAWGGGTPGEPQHF
J gene: TRBJ2-7; V gene: TRBV29-1; clone size: NA; CDR3 protein: CSVEARQGEGSEQYF
J gene: TRBJ2-3; V gene: TRBV7-7; clone size: NA; CDR3 protein: CASSRDYTDTQYF
J gene: TRBJ2-3; V gene: TRBV9; clone size: NA; CDR3 protein: CASSKTSTDTQYF
J gene: TRBJ2-7; V gene: TRBV5-1; clone size: NA; CDR3 protein: CASRSSGRDEQYF
J gene: TRBJ2-2; V gene: TRBV25-1; clone size: NA; CDR3 protein: CASSDPRGAGELFF
J gene: TRBJ2-7; V gene: TRBV19; clone size: NA; CDR3 protein: CASSMAPLLAGLNEQYF
J gene: TRBJ2-1; V gene: TRBV27; clone size: NA; CDR3 protein: CASRREDHNEQFF
J gene: TRBJ2-5; V gene: TRBV25-1; clone size: once; CDR3 protein: CASVSGKALTRTQYF
J gene: TRBJ2-7; V gene: TRBV4-2; clone size: NA; CDR3 protein: CASSQEGGGEVYEQYF
J gene: TRBJ1-2; V gene: TRBV21-1; clone size: NA; CDR3 protein: CASSKDRGVANYGYTF
J gene: TRBJ1-5; V gene: TRBV10-3; clone size: NA; CDR3 protein: CAISGGGDQPQHF
J gene: NA; V gene: TRBV7-9; clone size: NA; CDR3 protein: CASSSSGTVIRYEQYF
J gene: TRBJ2-1; V gene: TRBV14; clone size: NA; CDR3 protein: CASSHWDSKYNEQFF
J gene: TRBJ2-5; V gene: TRBV11-2; clone size: once; CDR3 protein: CASSSYRGRDQETQYF
J gene: TRBJ2-2; V gene: TRBV7-2; clone size: NA; CDR3 protein: CASSLDANYRGTGELFF
J gene: TRBJ2-7; V gene: TRBV4-1; clone size: NA; CDR3 protein: CASSQEQATPYEQYF
J gene: TRBJ2-7; V gene: TRBV19; clone size: few; CDR3 protein: CASSDRGDAYEQYF
J gene: TRBJ1-1; V gene: TRBV25-1; clone size: NA; CDR3 protein: CASSESADRPNTEAFF
J gene: TRBJ1-5; V gene: TRBV6-4; clone size: NA; CDR3 protein: CASRNGTRVNQPQHF
J gene: TRBJ2-3; V gene: TRBV29-1; clone size: NA; CDR3 protein: CSVETSGSTDTQYF
J gene: TRBJ2-7; V gene: TRBV11-2; clone size: NA; CDR3 protein: CASSLDRLDLPNEQYF
J gene: TRBJ2-7; V gene: TRBV5-1; clone size: NA; CDR3 protein: CASSSTLLAGVEEQYF
J gene: TRBJ2-5; V gene: TRBV5-6; clone size: NA; CDR3 protein: CASKPSGRGFGETQYF
J gene: TRBJ2-1; V gene: TRBV5-1; clone size: NA; CDR3 protein: CASSWDLAGGPGEQFF
J gene: TRBJ2-5; V gene: TRBV7-2; clone size: NA; CDR3 protein: CASSPGRGGETQYF
J gene: TRBJ1-2; V gene: TRBV6-1; clone size: NA; CDR3 protein: CASSPLGTGDYTF
J gene: TRBJ1-1; V gene: TRBV2; clone size: NA; CDR3 protein: CASRMTGTTEAFF
J gene: TRBJ1-1; V gene: TRBV14; clone size: NA; CDR3 protein: CASSQQGDTEAFF
J gene: TRBJ2-7; V gene: TRBV29-1; clone size: NA; CDR3 protein: CSVDEREGRYEQYF
J gene: TRBJ2-1; V gene: TRBV6-1; clone size: NA; CDR3 protein: CASSDRRGRIYNEQFF
J gene: TRBJ2-3; V gene: TRBV25-1; clone size: once; CDR3 protein: CASSEHRGGTDTQYF
J gene: TRBJ2-3; V gene: TRBV9; clone size: NA; CDR3 protein: CASSFQGSDTQYF
J gene: TRBJ2-5; V gene: TRBV13; clone size: NA; CDR3 protein: CASSSGLGLDGRKTQYF
J gene: TRBJ2-7; V gene: TRBV19; clone size: NA; CDR3 protein: CASSMGLSYEQYF
J gene: TRBJ2-4; V gene: TRBV5-1; clone size: NA; CDR3 protein: CASSRRGPESKNIQYF
J gene: TRBJ1-5; V gene: TRBV27; clone size: NA; CDR3 protein: CASSYLARGDQPQHF
J gene: TRBJ2-7; V gene: TRBV27; clone size: NA; CDR3 protein: CASSSGLLSYEQYF
J gene: TRBJ2-1; V gene: TRBV7-6; clone size: NA; CDR3 protein: CASSAWTGSSYNEQFF
J gene: TRBJ1-1; V gene: TRBV9; clone size: NA; CDR3 protein: CASSVGRNTEAFF
J gene: TRBJ2-3; V gene: TRBV11-2; clone size: NA; CDR3 protein: CASSVTDRTDTQYF
J gene: TRBJ2-7; V gene: TRBV19; clone size: NA; CDR3 protein: CASSISGRGDYEQYF
J gene: TRBJ2-2; V gene: TRBV6-5; clone size: NA; CDR3 protein: CASSYPGTGNTGELFF
J gene: TRBJ1-1; V gene: TRBV6-5; clone size: NA; CDR3 protein: CASRRHSRNTEAFF
J gene: TRBJ2-7; V gene: TRBV4-2; clone size: once; CDR3 protein: CASSQEETDYPISYEQYF
J gene: TRBJ2-1; V gene: TRBV28; clone size: NA; CDR3 protein: CASSSRTSGRSYNEQFF
J gene: TRBJ1-2; V gene: TRBV5-6; clone size: NA; CDR3 protein: CASSSGQGRGYTF
J gene: TRBJ2-5; V gene: TRBV2; clone size: NA; CDR3 protein: CASSRRPETQYF
J gene: TRBJ1-2; V gene: TRBV18; clone size: NA; CDR3 protein: CASSPREKSNYGYTF
J gene: TRBJ1-2; V gene: TRBV5-6; clone size: NA; CDR3 protein: CASSLLVVGYGYTF
J gene: TRBJ1-2; V gene: TRBV7-8; clone size: NA; CDR3 protein: CASSLVLADYGYTF